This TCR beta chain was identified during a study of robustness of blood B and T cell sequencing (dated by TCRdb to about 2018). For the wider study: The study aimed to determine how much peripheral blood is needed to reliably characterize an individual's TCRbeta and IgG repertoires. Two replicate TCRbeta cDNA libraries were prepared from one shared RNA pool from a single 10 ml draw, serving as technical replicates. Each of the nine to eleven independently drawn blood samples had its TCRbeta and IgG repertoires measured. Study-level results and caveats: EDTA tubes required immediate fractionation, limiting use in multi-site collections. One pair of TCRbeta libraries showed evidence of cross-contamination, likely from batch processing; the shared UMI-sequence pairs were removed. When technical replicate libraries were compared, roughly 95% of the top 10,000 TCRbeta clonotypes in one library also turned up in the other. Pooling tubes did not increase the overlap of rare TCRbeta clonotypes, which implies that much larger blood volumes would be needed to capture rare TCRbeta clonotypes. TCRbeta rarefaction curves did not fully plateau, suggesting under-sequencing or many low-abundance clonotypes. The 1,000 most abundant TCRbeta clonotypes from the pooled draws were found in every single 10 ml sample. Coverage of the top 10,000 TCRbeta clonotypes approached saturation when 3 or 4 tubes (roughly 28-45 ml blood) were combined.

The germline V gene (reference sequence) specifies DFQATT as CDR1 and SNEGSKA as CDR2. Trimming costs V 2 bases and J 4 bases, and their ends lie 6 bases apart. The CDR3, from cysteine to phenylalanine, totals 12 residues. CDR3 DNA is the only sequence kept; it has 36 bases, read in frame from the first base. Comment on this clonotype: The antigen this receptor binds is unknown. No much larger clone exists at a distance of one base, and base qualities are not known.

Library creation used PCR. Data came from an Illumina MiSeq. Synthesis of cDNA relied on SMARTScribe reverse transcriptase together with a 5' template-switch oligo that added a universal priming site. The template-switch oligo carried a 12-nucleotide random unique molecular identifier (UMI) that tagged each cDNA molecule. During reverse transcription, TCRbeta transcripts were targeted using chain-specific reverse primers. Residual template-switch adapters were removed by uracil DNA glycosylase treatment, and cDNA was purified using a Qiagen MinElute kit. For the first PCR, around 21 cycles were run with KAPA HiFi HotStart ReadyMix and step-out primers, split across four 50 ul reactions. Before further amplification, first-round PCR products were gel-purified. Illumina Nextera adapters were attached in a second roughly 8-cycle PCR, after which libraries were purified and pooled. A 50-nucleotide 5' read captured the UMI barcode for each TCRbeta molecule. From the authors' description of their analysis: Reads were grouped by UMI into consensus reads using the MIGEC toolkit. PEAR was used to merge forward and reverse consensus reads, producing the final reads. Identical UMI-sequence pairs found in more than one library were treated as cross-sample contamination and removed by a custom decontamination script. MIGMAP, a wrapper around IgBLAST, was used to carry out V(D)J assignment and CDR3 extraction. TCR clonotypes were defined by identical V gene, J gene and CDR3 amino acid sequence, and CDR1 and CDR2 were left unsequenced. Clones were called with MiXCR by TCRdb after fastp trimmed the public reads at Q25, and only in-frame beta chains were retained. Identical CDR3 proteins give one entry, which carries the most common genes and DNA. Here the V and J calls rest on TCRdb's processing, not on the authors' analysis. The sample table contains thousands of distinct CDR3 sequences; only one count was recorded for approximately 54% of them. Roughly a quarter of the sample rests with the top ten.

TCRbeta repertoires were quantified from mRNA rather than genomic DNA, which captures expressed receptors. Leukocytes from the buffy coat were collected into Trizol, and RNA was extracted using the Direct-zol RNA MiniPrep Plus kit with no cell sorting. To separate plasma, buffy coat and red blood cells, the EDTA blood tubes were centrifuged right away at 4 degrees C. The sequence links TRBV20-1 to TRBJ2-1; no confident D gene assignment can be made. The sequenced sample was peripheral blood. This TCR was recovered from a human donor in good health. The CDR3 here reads CSARRSYNEQFF. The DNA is TGCAGTGCTAGACGGTCATACAATGAGCAGTTCTTC.